The source of this T cell receptor beta chain is a study of blood T cell repertoires in COVID-19. The wider study: COVID-19 samples from acute and convalescent phases originated in the United States, Italy and Spain.

Generated by immunoSEQ multiplex PCR, the TCRdb table keeps only in-frame clones and is missing some. The sample has about 190,000 clones, 90% seen once. The CDR3 spans 14 residues. The V gene's germline CDR1 is LGHDT and CDR2 YNNKEL (reference sequence). V gave up 2 bases and J gave up 0 bases, with 6 bases separating them. The sequenced sample was peripheral blood. This chain joins TRBV3-1 (or the pseudogene TRBV3-2) and TRBJ2-3; D remains ambiguous. This clonotype was sampled from a man in his fifties with acute or convalescent COVID-19. This chain's CDR3 is CASSQQLSTDTQYF. In DNA form, the CDR3 reads TGTGCCAGCAGCCAACAACTCAGCACAGATACGCAGTATTTT.